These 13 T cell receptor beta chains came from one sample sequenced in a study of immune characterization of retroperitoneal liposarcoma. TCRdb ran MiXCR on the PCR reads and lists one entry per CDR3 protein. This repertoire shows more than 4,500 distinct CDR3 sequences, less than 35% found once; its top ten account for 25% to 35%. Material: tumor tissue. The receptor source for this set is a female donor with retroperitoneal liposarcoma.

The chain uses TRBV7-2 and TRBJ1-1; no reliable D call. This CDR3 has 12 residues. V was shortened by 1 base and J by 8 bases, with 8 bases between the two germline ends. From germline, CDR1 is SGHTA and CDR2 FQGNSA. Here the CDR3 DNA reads TGTGCCAGCAGCTTAGGATCGGTGGAAGCTTTCTTT. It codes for CASSLGSVEAFF.

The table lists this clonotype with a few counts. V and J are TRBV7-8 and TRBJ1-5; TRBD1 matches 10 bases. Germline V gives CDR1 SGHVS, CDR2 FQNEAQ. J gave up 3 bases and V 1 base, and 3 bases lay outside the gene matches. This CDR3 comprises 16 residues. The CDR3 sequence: CASSLVGTGDNQPQHF. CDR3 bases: TGTGCCAGCAGCTTAGTGGGGACAGGGGACAATCAGCCCCAGCATTTT.

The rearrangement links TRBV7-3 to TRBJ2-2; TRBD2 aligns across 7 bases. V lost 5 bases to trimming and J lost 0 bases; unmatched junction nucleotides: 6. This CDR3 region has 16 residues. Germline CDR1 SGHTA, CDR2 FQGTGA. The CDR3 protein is CASSTTSFSNTGELFF. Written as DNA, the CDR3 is TGTGCCAGCAGCACGACTAGCTTTTCGAACACCGGGGAGCTGTTTTTT.

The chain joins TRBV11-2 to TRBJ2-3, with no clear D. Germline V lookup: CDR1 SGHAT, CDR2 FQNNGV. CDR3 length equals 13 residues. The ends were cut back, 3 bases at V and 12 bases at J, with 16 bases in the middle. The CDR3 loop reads CASSLGRSETQYF. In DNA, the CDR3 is TGTGCCAGCAGCTTGGGAAGGTCGGAGACCCAGTATTTT.

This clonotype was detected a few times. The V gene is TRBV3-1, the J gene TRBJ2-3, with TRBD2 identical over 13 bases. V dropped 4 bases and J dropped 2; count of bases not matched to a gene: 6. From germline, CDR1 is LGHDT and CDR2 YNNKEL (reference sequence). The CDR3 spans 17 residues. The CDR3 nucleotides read TGTGCCAGCAGCCCCGGGACTAGCGGGATAAACACAGATACGCAGTATTTT. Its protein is CASSPGTSGINTDTQYF.

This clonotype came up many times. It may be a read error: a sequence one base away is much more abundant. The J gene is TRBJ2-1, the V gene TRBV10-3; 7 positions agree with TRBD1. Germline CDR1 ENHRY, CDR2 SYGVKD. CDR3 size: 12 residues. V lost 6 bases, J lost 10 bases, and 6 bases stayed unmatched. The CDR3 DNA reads TGTGCCATCAGGGGGACAGACTACGAGCAGTTCTTC. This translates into CAIRGTDYEQFF.

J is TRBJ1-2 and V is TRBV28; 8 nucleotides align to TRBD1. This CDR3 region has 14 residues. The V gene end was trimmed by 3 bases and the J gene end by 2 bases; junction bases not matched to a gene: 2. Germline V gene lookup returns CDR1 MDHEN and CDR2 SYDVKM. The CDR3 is CASSFPGGNYGYTF. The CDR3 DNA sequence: TGTGCCAGCAGTTTCCCAGGGGGCAACTATGGCTACACCTTC.

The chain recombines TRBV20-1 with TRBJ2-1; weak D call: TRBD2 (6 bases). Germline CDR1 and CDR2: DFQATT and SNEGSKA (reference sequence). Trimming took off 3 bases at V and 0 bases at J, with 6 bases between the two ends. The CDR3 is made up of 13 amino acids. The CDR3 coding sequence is TGCAGTGCTAGCGGGAGCTCCTACAATGAGCAGTTCTTC. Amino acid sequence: CSASGSSYNEQFF.

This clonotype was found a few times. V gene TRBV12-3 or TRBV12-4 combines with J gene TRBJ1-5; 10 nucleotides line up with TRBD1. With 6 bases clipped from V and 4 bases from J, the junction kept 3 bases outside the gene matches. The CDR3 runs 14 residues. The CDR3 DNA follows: TGTGCCAGCAGGCCGGGACAGGGGAATCAGCCCCAGCATTTT. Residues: CASRPGQGNQPQHF.

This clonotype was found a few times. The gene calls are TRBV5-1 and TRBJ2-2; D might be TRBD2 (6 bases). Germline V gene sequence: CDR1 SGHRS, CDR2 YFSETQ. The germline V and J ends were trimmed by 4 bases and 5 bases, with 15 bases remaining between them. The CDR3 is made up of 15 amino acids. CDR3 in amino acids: CASSAGTAGTGELFF. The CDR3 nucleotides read TGCGCCAGCAGCGCCGGGACGGCGGGGACCGGGGAGCTGTTTTTT.

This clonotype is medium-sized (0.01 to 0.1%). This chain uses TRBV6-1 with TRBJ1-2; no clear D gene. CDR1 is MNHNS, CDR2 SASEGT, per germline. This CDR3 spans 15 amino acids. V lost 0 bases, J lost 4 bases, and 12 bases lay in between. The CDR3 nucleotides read TGTGCCAGCAGTGAAGCGAGCGGGGTGGGCTATGGCTACACCTTC. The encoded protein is CASSEASGVGYGYTF.

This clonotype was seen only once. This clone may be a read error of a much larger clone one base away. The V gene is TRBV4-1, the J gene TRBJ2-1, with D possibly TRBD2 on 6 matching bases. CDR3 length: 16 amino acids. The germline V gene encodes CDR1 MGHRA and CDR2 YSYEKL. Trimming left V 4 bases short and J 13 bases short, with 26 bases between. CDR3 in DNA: TGCGCCAGCAGCCTTAGGACTGAACTAGCCAAAAACATTCAGTTCTTC. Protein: CASSLRTELAKNIQFF.

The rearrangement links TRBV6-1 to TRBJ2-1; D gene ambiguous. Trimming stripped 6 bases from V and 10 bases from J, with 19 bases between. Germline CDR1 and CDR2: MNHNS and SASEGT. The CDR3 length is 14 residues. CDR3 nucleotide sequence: TGTGCCAGCAGATCGCCCGCCCCCGTGAGGGAGCAGTTCTTC. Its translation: CASRSPAPVREQFF.